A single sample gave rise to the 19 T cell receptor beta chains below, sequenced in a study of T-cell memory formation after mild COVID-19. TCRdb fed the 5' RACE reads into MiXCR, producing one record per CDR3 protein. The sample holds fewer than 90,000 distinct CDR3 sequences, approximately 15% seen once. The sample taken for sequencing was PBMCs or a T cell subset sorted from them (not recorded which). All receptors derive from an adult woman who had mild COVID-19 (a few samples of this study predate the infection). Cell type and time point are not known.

The DNA for the CDR3 is TGCGCCAGCAGCCAAGAACCGGCCTTGGGCTCCTACGAGCAGTACTTC. Its translation: CASSQEPALGSYEQYF. The chain is built from TRBV4-1 and TRBJ2-7; no clear D gene. Trimming took 0 bases from V and 0 from J, leaving 12 bases between them. Germline lookup yields CDR1 MGHRA and CDR2 YSYEKL. The CDR3 has 16 residues.

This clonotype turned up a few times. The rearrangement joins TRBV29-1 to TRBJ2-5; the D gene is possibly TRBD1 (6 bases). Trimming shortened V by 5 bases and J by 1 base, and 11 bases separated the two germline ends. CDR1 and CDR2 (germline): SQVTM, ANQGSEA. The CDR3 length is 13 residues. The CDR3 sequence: CSVYPRGQETQYF. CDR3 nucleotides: TGCAGCGTTTACCCCAGGGGCCAAGAGACCCAGTACTTC. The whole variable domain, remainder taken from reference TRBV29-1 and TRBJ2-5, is SAVISQKPSRDICQRGTSLTIQCQVDSQVTMMFWYRQQPGQSLTLIATANQGSEATYESGFVIDKFPISRPNLTFSTLTVSNMSPEDSSIYLCSVYPRGQETQYFGPGTRLLVL.

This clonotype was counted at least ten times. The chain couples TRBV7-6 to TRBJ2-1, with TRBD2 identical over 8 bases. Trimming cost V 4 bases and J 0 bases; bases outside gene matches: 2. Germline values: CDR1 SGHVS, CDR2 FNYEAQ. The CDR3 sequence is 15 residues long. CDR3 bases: TGTGCCAGCAGCTGGAGCGGGAGCTCCTACAATGAGCAGTTCTTC. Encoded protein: CASSWSGSSYNEQFF.

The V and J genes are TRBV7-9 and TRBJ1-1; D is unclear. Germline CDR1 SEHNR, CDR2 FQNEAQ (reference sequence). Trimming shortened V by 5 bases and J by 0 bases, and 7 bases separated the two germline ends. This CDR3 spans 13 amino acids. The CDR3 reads CASSAPLNTEAFF. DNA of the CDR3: TGTGCCAGCAGCGCCCCCTTGAACACTGAAGCTTTCTTT.

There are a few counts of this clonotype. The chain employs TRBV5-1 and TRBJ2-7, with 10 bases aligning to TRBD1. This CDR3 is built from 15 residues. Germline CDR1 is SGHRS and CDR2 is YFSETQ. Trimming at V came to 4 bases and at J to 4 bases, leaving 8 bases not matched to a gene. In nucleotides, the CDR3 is TGCGCCAGCAGCCAACCGACAGGGGGCGAATACGAGCAGTACTTC. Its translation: CASSQPTGGEYEQYF.

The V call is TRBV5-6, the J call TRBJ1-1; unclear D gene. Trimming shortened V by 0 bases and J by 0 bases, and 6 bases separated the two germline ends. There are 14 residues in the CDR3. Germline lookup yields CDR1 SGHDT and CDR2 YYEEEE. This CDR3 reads CASSLDSMNTEAFF. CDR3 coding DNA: TGTGCCAGCAGCTTGGACAGCATGAACACTGAAGCTTTCTTT.

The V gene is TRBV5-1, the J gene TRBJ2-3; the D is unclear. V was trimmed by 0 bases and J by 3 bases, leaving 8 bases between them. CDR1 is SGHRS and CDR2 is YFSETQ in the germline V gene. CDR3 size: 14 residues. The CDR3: CASSLERSTDTQYF. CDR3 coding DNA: TGCGCCAGCAGCTTGGAAAGATCTACAGATACGCAGTATTTT.

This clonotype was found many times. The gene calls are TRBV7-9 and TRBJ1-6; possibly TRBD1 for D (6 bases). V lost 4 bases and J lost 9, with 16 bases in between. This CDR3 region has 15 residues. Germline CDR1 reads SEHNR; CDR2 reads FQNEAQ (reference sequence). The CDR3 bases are TGTGCCAGCAGCTACCCCCAGGGGCCTGCTTCACCCCTCCACTTT. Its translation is CASSYPQGPASPLHF.

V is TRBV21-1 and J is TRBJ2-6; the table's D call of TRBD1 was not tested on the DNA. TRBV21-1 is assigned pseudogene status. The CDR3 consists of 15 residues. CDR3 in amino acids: CASPPRQARANVLTF. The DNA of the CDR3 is TGTGCCAGCCCTCCCAGACAGGCTAGGGCCAACGTCCTGACTTTC.

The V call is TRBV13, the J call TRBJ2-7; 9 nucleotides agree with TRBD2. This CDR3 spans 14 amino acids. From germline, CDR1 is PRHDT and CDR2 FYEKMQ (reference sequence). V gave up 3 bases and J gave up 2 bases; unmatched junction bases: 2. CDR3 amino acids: CASSFGGRAYEQYF. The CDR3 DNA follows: TGTGCCAGCAGCTTCGGCGGGAGGGCCTACGAGCAGTACTTC.

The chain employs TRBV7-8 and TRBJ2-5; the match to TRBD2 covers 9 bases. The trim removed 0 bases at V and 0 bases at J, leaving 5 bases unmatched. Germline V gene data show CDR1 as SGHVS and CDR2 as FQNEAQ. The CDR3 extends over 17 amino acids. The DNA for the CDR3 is TGTGCCAGCAGCTTAGCGGCGGGGGGGCCGTACCAAGAGACCCAGTACTTC. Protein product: CASSLAAGGPYQETQYF.

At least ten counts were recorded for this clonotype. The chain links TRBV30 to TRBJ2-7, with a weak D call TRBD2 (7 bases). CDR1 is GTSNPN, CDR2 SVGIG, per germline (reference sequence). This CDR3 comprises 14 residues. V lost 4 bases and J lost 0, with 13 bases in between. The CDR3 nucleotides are TGTGCCTGGAAGGGGGGAGGGAGCTCCTACGAGCAGTACTTC. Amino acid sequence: CAWKGGGSSYEQYF.

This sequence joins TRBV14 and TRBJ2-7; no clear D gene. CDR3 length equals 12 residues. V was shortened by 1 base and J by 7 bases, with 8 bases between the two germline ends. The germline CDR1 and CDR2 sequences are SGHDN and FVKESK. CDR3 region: CASSQAPSEQYF. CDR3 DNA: TGTGCCAGCAGCCAAGCCCCTTCTGAGCAGTACTTC.

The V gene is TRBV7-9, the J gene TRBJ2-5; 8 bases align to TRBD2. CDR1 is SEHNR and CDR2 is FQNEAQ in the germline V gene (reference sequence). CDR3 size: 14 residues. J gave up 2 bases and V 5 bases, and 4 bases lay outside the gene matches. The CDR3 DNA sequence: TGTGCCAGCAGCCCTAGCGGGTTACAAGAGACCCAGTACTTC. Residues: CASSPSGLQETQYF.

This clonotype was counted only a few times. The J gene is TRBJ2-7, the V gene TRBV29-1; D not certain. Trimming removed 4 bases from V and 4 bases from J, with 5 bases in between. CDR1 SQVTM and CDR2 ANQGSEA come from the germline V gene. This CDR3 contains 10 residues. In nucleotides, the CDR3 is TGCAGCGTTGTAGAATACGAGCAGTACTTC. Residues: CSVVEYEQYF.

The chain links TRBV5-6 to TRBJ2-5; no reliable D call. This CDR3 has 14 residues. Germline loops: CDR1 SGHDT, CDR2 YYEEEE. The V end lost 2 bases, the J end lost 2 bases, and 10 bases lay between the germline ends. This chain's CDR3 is CASSLRDLQETQYF. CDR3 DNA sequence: TGTGCCAGCAGCTTAAGGGATTTACAAGAGACCCAGTACTTC.

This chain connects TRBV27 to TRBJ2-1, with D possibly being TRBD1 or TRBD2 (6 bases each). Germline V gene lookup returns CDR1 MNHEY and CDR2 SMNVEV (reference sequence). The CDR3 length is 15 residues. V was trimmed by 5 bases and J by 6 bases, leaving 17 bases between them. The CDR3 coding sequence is TGTGCCAGCAGTCCTCCCCCGGGGGCGAGCAATGAGCAGTTCTTC. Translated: CASSPPPGASNEQFF.

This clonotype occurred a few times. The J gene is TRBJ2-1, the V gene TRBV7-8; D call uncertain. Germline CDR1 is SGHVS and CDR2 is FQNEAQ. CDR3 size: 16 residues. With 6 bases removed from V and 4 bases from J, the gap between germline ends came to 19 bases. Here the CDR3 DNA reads TGTGCCAGCAGTCAAGAGCTCGGAACCTCATACAATGAGCAGTTCTTC. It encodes CASSQELGTSYNEQFF.

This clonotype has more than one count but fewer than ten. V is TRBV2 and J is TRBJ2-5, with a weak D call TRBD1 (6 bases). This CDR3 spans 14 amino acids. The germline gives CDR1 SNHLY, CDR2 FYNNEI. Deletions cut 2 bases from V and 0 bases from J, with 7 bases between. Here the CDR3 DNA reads TGTGCCAGCAGTGAAAGACAGGACCAAGAGACCCAGTACTTC. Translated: CASSERQDQETQYF.